The 28 T cell receptor beta chains below all came from one sample that was sequenced in a study of T-cell reconstitution after alpha-beta-depleted transplantation in children. Unique molecular identifiers were used in preparing the TCRbeta library. From the PCR reads, TCRdb called clonotypes with MiXCR, one entry per CDR3 protein. The profile covers some 500,000 distinct CDR3 sequences, with around 17% appearing a single time and approximately 3% taken by the ten largest. The sample was PBMCs from the stem cell graft donor, taken from the stem cell graft. The receptors shown here come from a human donor who donated a stem cell graft to a child with acute lymphoblastic leukemia.

V and J are TRBV20-1 and TRBJ2-7; perhaps TRBD1 as D (7 bases). The CDR3 extends over 13 amino acids. Germline loops: CDR1 DFQATT, CDR2 SNEGSKA (reference sequence). Trimming took off 3 bases at V and 4 bases at J, with 13 bases between the two ends. The CDR3 DNA follows: TGCAGTGCTAGGGTTGCGGGACAGTACGAGCAGTACTTC. It translates to CSARVAGQYEQYF.

Only a few counts were recorded for this clonotype. The V and J genes are TRBV4-1 and TRBJ2-7; 8 bases align to TRBD1. Germline V gives CDR1 MGHRA, CDR2 YSYEKL. With 4 bases clipped from V and 5 bases from J, the junction kept 4 bases outside the gene matches. CDR3 size: 13 residues. The DNA of the CDR3 is TGCGCCAGCAGCCCGACAGGGGTCCACGAGCAGTACTTC. Its protein product is CASSPTGVHEQYF.

This CDR3 is CASSLVGAANPSSGANVLTF. The CDR3 DNA is TGTGCCAGCAGTTTAGTTGGGGCAGCTAATCCTTCCTCTGGGGCCAACGTCCTGACTTTC. The gene calls are TRBV12-3 or TRBV12-4 and TRBJ2-6, with a tentative D call TRBD1 (5 bases). The CDR3 is 20 residues long. V lost 1 base, J lost 0 bases, and 19 bases lay in between.

This clonotype was counted ten times or more. The chain recombines TRBV5-1 with TRBJ2-3, with TRBD1 matching 7 bases. This CDR3 is 14 amino acids long. The junction had 9 bases not matched to a gene; V was cut back by 3 bases and J by 8 bases. Germline CDR1 reads SGHRS; CDR2 reads YFSETQ. As DNA, the CDR3 is TGCGCCAGCAGCTCACAGGGGAAGCAGGTTACGCAGTATTTT. It yields the protein CASSSQGKQVTQYF.

The chain carries TRBV3-1 and TRBJ2-1, with no clear D. The germline V gene has CDR1 LGHDT and CDR2 YNNKEL (reference sequence). V was clipped by 7 bases and J by 5 bases, with 21 bases between them. CDR3 length: 16 residues. The CDR3 loop reads CASTEESLFPHNEQFF. CDR3 nucleotides: TGTGCCAGCACGGAAGAGTCGCTTTTTCCTCACAATGAGCAGTTCTTC.

This clonotype was detected only a few times. This chain connects TRBV21-1 to TRBJ2-7; TRBD2 is the table's D call and was not checked against the DNA. TRBV21-1 is shown as a pseudogene. The CDR3 is made up of 16 amino acids. DNA for the CDR3: TGTGCCAGCAGCCTAACTCGGACGGGCCTTGAATACGAGCAGTACTTC. Translation: CASSLTRTGLEYEQYF.

This clonotype was observed a few times. This chain joins TRBV27 and TRBJ1-4; 7 positions agree with TRBD1. This CDR3 is 16 amino acids long. The germline CDR1 and CDR2 sequences are MNHEY and SMNVEV (reference sequence). V lost 4 bases and J lost 2; bases outside the gene matches: 7. CDR3 residues: CASSSQGTTTNEKLFF. DNA of the CDR3: TGTGCCAGCAGTTCACAGGGGACGACGACTAATGAAAAACTGTTTTTT. The complete variable domain, with remaining parts taken from reference TRBV27 and TRBJ1-4, reads EAQVTQNPRYLITVTGKKLTVTCSQNMNHEYMSWYRQDPGLGLRQIYYSMNVEVTDKGDVPEGYKVSRKEKRNFPLILESPSPNQTSLYFCASSSQGTTTNEKLFFGSGTQLSVL.

This clonotype has just a few counts. This chain uses TRBV20-1 with TRBJ1-6; D call uncertain. The germline V gene has CDR1 DFQATT and CDR2 SNEGSKA (reference sequence). Trimming stripped 5 bases from V and 9 bases from J, with 14 bases between. The CDR3 contains 13 residues. CDR3 residues: CSAGGPLPSPLHF. The CDR3 DNA reads as TGCAGTGCTGGCGGGCCTTTACCTTCACCCCTCCACTTT.

This chain connects TRBV12-3 or TRBV12-4 to TRBJ2-7; 8 positions match TRBD1. This CDR3 region has 12 residues. The V segment lost 6 bases and the J segment 6 bases; nucleotides outside the gene matches: 4. The CDR3 region is CASSWTGREQYF. CDR3 nucleotide sequence: TGTGCCAGCAGCTGGACAGGGCGCGAGCAGTACTTC.

V is TRBV29-1 and J is TRBJ2-3; D is uncertain. With 4 bases removed from V and 2 bases from J, the gap between germline ends came to 4 bases. CDR1 and CDR2 from the germline V gene are SQVTM and ANQGSEA. The CDR3 runs to 11 residues. CDR3 loop: CSVGTTDTQYF. The DNA for the CDR3 is TGCAGCGTTGGAACCACAGATACGCAGTATTTT.

V gene TRBV7-6 combines with J gene TRBJ2-3, with D possibly matching TRBD1 (5 bases). V gave up 8 bases and J gave up 2 bases, with 14 bases separating them. Germline CDR1 is SGHVS and CDR2 is FNYEAQ. The CDR3 length is 14 residues. CDR3 residues: CASSRTSPTDTQYF. The DNA of the CDR3 is TGTGCCAGCTCGCGGACAAGTCCCACAGATACGCAGTATTTT.

This clonotype was seen a few times. The chain uses TRBV12-3 or TRBV12-4 and TRBJ2-1; TRBD2 matches 9 bases. This CDR3 spans 15 amino acids. V lost 7 bases, J lost 10 bases, and 14 bases stayed unmatched. The CDR3, as DNA: TGTGCCAGCACCTCGAGGCTAGCGGGATTGGACGAGCAGTTCTTC. Translation gives CASTSRLAGLDEQFF.

In its sample, this clonotype was seen many times. The rearrangement uses TRBV4-1 and TRBJ1-2; D unresolved. The V gene lost 0 bases and the J gene lost 2 bases, with 10 bases spanning the gap. This CDR3 is built from 15 residues. The germline V gene has CDR1 MGHRA and CDR2 YSYEKL. CDR3: CASSQDPGTNYGYTF. Written as DNA, the CDR3 is TGCGCCAGCAGCCAAGATCCAGGCACCAACTATGGCTACACCTTC.

In this sample, this clonotype turned up many times. The V and J genes are TRBV29-1 and TRBJ2-1; 11 bases are shared with TRBD1. This CDR3 spans 16 amino acids. Losses at the gene ends were 2 bases for V and 9 bases for J; bases not matched to a gene: 12. Germline CDR1 SQVTM, CDR2 ANQGSEA. For the CDR3, the DNA is TGCAGCGTTGAAACCACCCCAGGACAGGGGGCTTTTGAGCAGTTCTTC. Encoded protein: CSVETTPGQGAFEQFF.

There are a few counts of this clonotype. V gene TRBV12-3 or TRBV12-4 combines with J gene TRBJ1-5, with 9 bases lining up with TRBD1. The length of the CDR3 is 15 residues. Losses at the gene ends were 6 bases for V and 4 bases for J; bases not matched to a gene: 7. CDR3 sequence: CASRAPGTGNQPQHF. DNA for the CDR3: TGTGCCAGCAGGGCCCCCGGGACAGGGAATCAGCCCCAGCATTTT.

This clonotype was detected only a few times. The chain combines TRBV20-1 with TRBJ1-4, with D perhaps matching TRBD1 (5 bases). Looked up from germline, CDR1 is DFQATT and CDR2 is SNEGSKA (reference sequence). CDR3 length equals 13 residues. Deletions cut 5 bases from V and 9 bases from J, with 16 bases between. The CDR3 is CSARGTATQKLFF. Here the CDR3 DNA reads TGCAGTGCTCGCGGGACTGCGACACAAAAACTGTTTTTT.

This clonotype was seen a handful of times. The rearrangement links TRBV7-9 to TRBJ1-3; D gene ambiguous. The CDR3 has 14 amino acids. The V gene lost 5 bases and the J gene lost 4 bases, with 12 bases spanning the gap. Per the germline V gene, CDR1 is SEHNR and CDR2 is FQNEAQ (reference sequence). CDR3: CASSPARTGNTIYF. DNA for the CDR3: TGTGCCAGCAGCCCCGCTAGAACCGGAAACACCATATATTTT.

The chain couples TRBV20-1 to TRBJ2-7; possibly TRBD1 for D (7 bases). Germline loops: CDR1 DFQATT, CDR2 SNEGSKA (reference sequence). Between the trimmed V and J ends, which lost 3 bases and 3 bases, there was a span of 12 bases. The CDR3 is made up of 13 amino acids. In DNA form, the CDR3 reads TGCAGTGCTAGGCCCCAGGGGGGCTACGAGCAGTACTTC. This codes for CSARPQGGYEQYF.

This clonotype was seen more than once but under ten times. The V gene is TRBV11-2, the J gene TRBJ2-3; 9 bases fit TRBD2. Germline assignment: CDR1 SGHAT and CDR2 FQNNGV. Unmatched junction bases numbered 3, after V lost 0 bases and J lost 2 bases. The CDR3 loop spans 16 amino acids. This chain's CDR3 is CASSLELAGLTDTQYF. CDR3 coding DNA: TGTGCCAGCAGCTTAGAACTAGCGGGCCTCACAGATACGCAGTATTTT.

This clonotype was counted between two and nine times. The chain employs TRBV4-2 and TRBJ2-1, with TRBD2 as a possible D gene (5 bases). The V gene's germline CDR1 is LGHNA and CDR2 YNFKEQ. The CDR3 is made up of 18 amino acids. Deletions cut 4 bases from V and 0 bases from J, with 19 bases between. The CDR3 bases are TGTGCCAGCAGCCCCACAGAGGGCGGTCCGAGCTCCTACAATGAGCAGTTCTTC. It encodes CASSPTEGGPSSYNEQFF.

Ten or more counts support this clonotype. The chain carries TRBV6-4 and TRBJ2-3; 11 bases are a match to TRBD1. V lost 0 bases to trimming and J lost 4 bases; unmatched junction nucleotides: 0. This CDR3 has 15 residues. CDR1 and CDR2 (germline): MRHNA, SNTAGT. The CDR3 nucleotides are TGTGCCAGCAGTGACTCGGGACAGGGGGCAGATACGCAGTATTTT. As protein: CASSDSGQGADTQYF.

The V and J genes are TRBV9 and TRBJ2-1, with a tentative D call TRBD2 (5 bases). V was trimmed by 4 bases and J by 4 bases, leaving 18 bases between them. The CDR3 length is 16 residues. Germline assignment: CDR1 SGDLS and CDR2 YYNGEE. The CDR3 loop reads CASSPHSGGLYNEQFF. Here the CDR3 DNA reads TGTGCCAGCAGCCCCCACTCTGGCGGGCTATACAATGAGCAGTTCTTC.

This chain links TRBV25-1 with TRBJ1-1; D is perhaps TRBD1 (6 bases). This CDR3 region has 11 residues. V lost 4 bases to trimming and J lost 10 bases, with 10 bases between them. The germline gives CDR1 MGHDK, CDR2 SYGVNS. Here the CDR3 DNA reads TGTGCCAGCAGTGTTGGGGGGCGAGCTTTCTTT. Protein sequence: CASSVGGRAFF.

The chain is built from TRBV7-2 and TRBJ1-3; 10 nucleotides line up with TRBD1. The CDR3 has 17 amino acids. Per germline, CDR1 SGHTA and CDR2 FQGNSA. J was trimmed by 4 bases and V by 5 bases; bases with no gene match: 11. CDR3 sequence reads: CASSPDRDRGGGNTIYF. The CDR3 DNA reads TGTGCCAGCAGCCCCGACCGGGACAGGGGCGGAGGAAACACCATATATTTT.

V gene TRBV20-1 combines with J gene TRBJ2-3; 10 bases match TRBD2. With V trimmed by 6 bases and J by 14 bases, 14 bases remained unmatched. The germline V gene has CDR1 DFQATT and CDR2 SNEGSKA (reference sequence). The CDR3 contains 13 residues. The chain's CDR3 is CSAPLAGAPDVYF. CDR3 nucleotide sequence: TGCAGTGCGCCTCTAGCGGGAGCCCCCGACGTGTATTTT.

The J gene is TRBJ2-1, the V gene TRBV12-3 or TRBV12-4; D perhaps matches TRBD1 (5 bases). V was shortened by 2 bases and J by 8 bases, with 13 bases between the two germline ends. CDR3 length: 14 residues. The CDR3 nucleotides are TGTGCCAGCAGTTTAATCTCCAGGGTCGATGAGCAGTTCTTC. Translating gives CASSLISRVDEQFF.

This clonotype was picked up a small number of times. V is TRBV20-1 and J is TRBJ1-4; D call uncertain. The CDR3 loop spans 13 amino acids. Trimming shortened V by 4 bases and J by 5 bases, and 11 bases separated the two germline ends. Germline V gene data show CDR1 as DFQATT and CDR2 as SNEGSKA (reference sequence). This CDR3 is CSATPGLNEKLFF. The CDR3 DNA sequence: TGCAGTGCTACCCCAGGTCTGAATGAAAAACTGTTTTTT.

For this clonotype: An end of the junction does not agree with germline; a read error may underlie this. V and J are TRBV4-1 and TRBJ1-2; TRBD1 agrees at 7 bases. The CDR3 loop spans 15 amino acids. Looked up from germline, CDR1 is MGHRA and CDR2 is YSYEKL. CDR3 sequence (DNA): TGCGCCAGCAGACAAGAGACCGGACAGGTCTATGGCTACACCTTC. Translated, it gives CASRQETGQVYGYTF.